Following are 27 T cell receptor beta chains from one sample sequenced in a study of T cells in Graves' hyperthyroidism and ophthalmopathy. Amplification of TCR beta CDR3 regions was performed using RNA transcripts as template. HTBI primers were employed in a first-round RT-PCR of the TCR CDR3. From the multiplex PCR reads, TCRdb called clonotypes with MiXCR, one entry per CDR3 protein. The sample comprises about 640,000 distinct CDR3 sequences, around 21% of which are singletons, and under 35% rests with the top ten. Sequenced: blood. These receptors were obtained from a man aged 25 to 40 with Graves' ophthalmopathy.

This clonotype was seen ten or more times. CDR3 residues: CASRVIGTPTNTGELFF. The CDR3 DNA follows: TGTGCCAGCAGGGTTATCGGGACACCCACGAACACCGGGGAGCTGTTTTTT. The genes are TRBV11-2 and TRBJ2-2, with D perhaps TRBD1 (6 bases). Per the germline V gene, CDR1 is SGHAT and CDR2 is FQNNGV. V lost 6 bases, J lost 0 bases, and 17 bases lay in between. CDR3 size: 17 residues. The entire variable domain, with the rest obtained from reference TRBV11-2 and TRBJ2-2, is as follows: EAGVAQSPRYKIIEKRQSVAFWCNPISGHATLYWYQQILGQGPKLLIQFQNNGVVDDSQLPKDRFSAERLKGVDSTLKIQPAKLEDSAVYLCASRVIGTPTNTGELFFGEGSRLTVL.

As DNA, the CDR3 is TGTGCCAGCAGTTTACGGGACGGACCCTACGAGCAGTACTTC. This gives the protein CASSLRDGPYEQYF. This chain joins TRBV28 and TRBJ2-7; D may correspond to TRBD1 or TRBD2 (5 bases each). The CDR3 runs to 14 residues. CDR1 is MDHEN and CDR2 is SYDVKM in the germline V gene. The ends were cut back, 2 bases at V and 2 bases at J, with 10 bases in the middle.

This clonotype showed up many times. This chain connects TRBV28 to TRBJ2-1; 12 bases agree with TRBD2. The CDR3 sequence is 16 residues long. Looked up from germline, CDR1 is MDHEN and CDR2 is SYDVKM. The trim removed 5 bases at V and 7 bases at J, leaving 9 bases unmatched. The CDR3 nucleotides read TGTGCCAGCAGTCCCGCTAGCGGGGGGGGAGGAAATGAGCAGTTCTTC. It codes for CASSPASGGGGNEQFF.

The chain employs TRBV6-1 and TRBJ1-6; perhaps TRBD1 as D (6 bases). The germline V gene encodes CDR1 MNHNS and CDR2 SASEGT. The CDR3 totals 19 residues. With 0 bases removed from V and 4 bases from J, the gap between germline ends came to 19 bases. CDR3 DNA sequence: TGTGCCAGCAGTGAAGCGGGGGTAGGACAGACTTATTATAATTCACCCCTCCACTTT. This translates into CASSEAGVGQTYYNSPLHF.

The sample holds many counts of this clonotype. The chain couples TRBV30 to TRBJ1-1; 8 bases match TRBD1. The CDR3 extends over 13 amino acids. The V and J ends lost 2 bases and 9 bases, in that order; junction bases with no gene match: 8. Germline V CDR1 and CDR2: GTSNPN, SVGIG (reference sequence). The CDR3 DNA reads TGTGCCTGGAGTTCTCACAGGGGGAAGCAAGCTTTCTTT. This encodes CAWSSHRGKQAFF. The full variable domain, rest sourced from reference TRBV30 and TRBJ1-1, is SQTIHQWPATLVQPVGSPLSLECTVEGTSNPNLYWYRQAAGRGLQLLFYSVGIGQISSEVPQNLSASRPQDRQFILSSKKLLLSDSGFYLCAWSSHRGKQAFFGQGTRLTVV.

The rearrangement links TRBV29-1 to TRBJ2-7; TRBD1 aligns across 9 bases. Losses at the gene ends were 5 bases for V and 0 bases for J; bases not matched to a gene: 5. Looked up from germline, CDR1 is SQVTM and CDR2 is ANQGSEA. The CDR3 has 14 amino acids. The CDR3 protein is CSVLDRGISYEQYF. CDR3 bases: TGCAGCGTTCTGGACAGGGGCATCTCCTACGAGCAGTACTTC.

This chain uses TRBV5-1 with TRBJ2-1; 7 nucleotides line up with TRBD2. CDR1 and CDR2 (germline): SGHRS, YFSETQ. V was clipped by 4 bases and J by 6 bases; unmatched bases: 7. CDR3 length: 14 residues. CDR3 region: CASSGNPSGNEQFF. In DNA, the CDR3 is TGCGCCAGCAGCGGAAACCCTAGCGGCAATGAGCAGTTCTTC.

This clonotype was seen ten or more times. This rearrangement joins TRBV20-1 to TRBJ2-7; possibly TRBD2 for D (6 bases). Trimming pared 6 bases from V and 4 bases from J, leaving 19 bases between. Germline-derived CDR1 and CDR2 are DFQATT and SNEGSKA (reference sequence). CDR3 length equals 14 residues. The CDR3 DNA follows: TGCAGTGCCGATTTCCGGGACTCCTCTTACGAGCAGTACTTC. Its translation: CSADFRDSSYEQYF.

This clonotype has at least ten counts. This sequence joins TRBV28 and TRBJ2-6, with TRBD1 matching 8 bases. V was clipped by 5 bases and J by 4 bases; unmatched bases: 4. The CDR3 spans 15 residues. The germline V gene has CDR1 MDHEN and CDR2 SYDVKM. CDR3 in DNA: TGTGCCAGCAGTGAGACAGGGGCGGGGGCCAACGTCCTGACTTTC. Translated, it gives CASSETGAGANVLTF.

This clonotype was seen repeatedly, ten times or more. This chain uses TRBV2 with TRBJ2-1, with D possibly being TRBD2 (7 bases). Looked up from germline, CDR1 is SNHLY and CDR2 is FYNNEI. Trimming pared 6 bases from V and 4 bases from J, leaving 16 bases between. The CDR3 sequence is 15 residues long. The CDR3 spells CASRRGGTRYNEQFF. CDR3 nucleotide sequence: TGTGCCAGCAGGAGGGGGGGGACGCGATACAATGAGCAGTTCTTC.

The chain has TRBV5-1 and TRBJ1-6, with 9 nucleotides matching TRBD1. Germline CDR1 reads SGHRS; CDR2 reads YFSETQ. Trimming at V came to 2 bases and at J to 9 bases, leaving 6 bases not matched to a gene. The CDR3 runs 15 residues. The DNA of the CDR3 is TGCGCCAGCAGCTTTTCCGGGACAGGGATTTCACCCCTCCACTTT. Protein product: CASSFSGTGISPLHF.

This clonotype was counted many times. The chain uses TRBV6-1 and TRBJ1-5; 7 bases are a match to TRBD1. V gave up 2 bases and J gave up 5 bases; unmatched junction bases: 9. CDR3 length equals 16 residues. Germline V gene sequence: CDR1 MNHNS, CDR2 SASEGT. CDR3 protein: CASSERGGRGYQPQHF. DNA for the CDR3: TGTGCCAGCAGTGAAAGAGGCGGCAGGGGGTATCAGCCCCAGCATTTT.

At least ten counts were recorded for this clonotype. The gene calls are TRBV2 and TRBJ2-1, with 8 bases that match TRBD2. CDR1 is SNHLY and CDR2 is FYNNEI in the germline V gene. V gave up 11 bases and J gave up 7 bases; unmatched junction bases: 16. The CDR3 loop spans 15 amino acids. The CDR3 reads CAGDIAGYTENEQFF. The CDR3, as DNA: TGTGCCGGCGACATAGCGGGATATACCGAGAATGAGCAGTTCTTC. Based on the CDR3 plus reference TRBV2 and TRBJ2-1, the full variable domain is EPEVTQTPSHQVTQMGQEVILRCVPISNHLYFYWYRQILGQKVEFLVSFYNNEISEKSEIFDDQFSVERPDGSNFTLKIRSTKLEDSAMYFCAGDIAGYTENEQFFGPGTRLTVL.

This clonotype has a count of ten or more. This chain connects TRBV10-3 to TRBJ1-1; TRBD1 might be the D (5 bases). Between the trimmed V and J ends, which lost 2 bases and 5 bases, there was a span of 15 bases. CDR1 and CDR2 from the germline V gene are ENHRY and SYGVKD. This CDR3 spans 15 amino acids. In DNA, the CDR3 is TGTGCCATCAGTGAGGGCCAGGGAGGGAAGACTGAAGCTTTCTTT. This translates into CAISEGQGGKTEAFF.

The V call is TRBV20-1, the J call TRBJ1-3; weak D call: TRBD1 (6 bases). Germline CDR1 and CDR2: DFQATT and SNEGSKA (reference sequence). This CDR3 is built from 13 residues. V was pared by 6 bases and J by 6 bases, with 15 bases between. CDR3 in DNA: TGCAGTGCCAAGTCCGGGGGGCTAAACACCATATATTTT. Amino acids: CSAKSGGLNTIYF.

V gene TRBV3-1 combines with J gene TRBJ1-6; 11 nucleotides line up with TRBD1. Per germline, CDR1 LGHDT and CDR2 YNNKEL (reference sequence). This CDR3 region has 15 residues. Losses at the gene ends were 10 bases for V and 7 bases for J; bases not matched to a gene: 9. The CDR3: CATAFGTGGNSPLHF. CDR3 in DNA: TGTGCCACAGCGTTTGGGACAGGGGGGAATTCACCCCTCCACTTT. The complete variable domain, with remaining parts taken from reference TRBV3-1 and TRBJ1-6, reads DTAVSQTPKYLVTQMGNDKSIKCEQNLGHDTMYWYKQDSKKFLKIMFSYNNKELIINETVPNRFSPKSPDKAHLNLHINSLELGDSAVYFCATAFGTGGNSPLHFGNGTRLTVT.

The chain joins TRBV7-9 to TRBJ2-1; TRBD1 aligns across 8 bases. CDR3 length: 15 residues. Germline assignment: CDR1 SEHNR and CDR2 FQNEAQ (reference sequence). Trimming at V came to 5 bases and at J to 1 base, leaving 4 bases not matched to a gene. CDR3 nucleotides: TGTGCCAGCAGCCAGACAGGGGCGTCCTACAATGAGCAGTTCTTC. The encoded protein is CASSQTGASYNEQFF.

Regarding this clonotype: A much more abundant neighbour one base away suggests this may be a read error. Without the conserved terminal phenylalanine or tryptophan, this CDR3 likely stems from a read error. This chain links TRBV28 with TRBJ2-5, with 9 nucleotides matching TRBD2. The CDR3 extends over 19 amino acids. CDR1 is MDHEN, CDR2 SYDVKM, per germline. V shed 10 bases, J shed 1 base, and the junction held 22 bases outside the gene matches. The CDR3, as DNA: TGTGCCACTGAAGGGATTGCGCGACTAGCGGCCTGGGCCCAAGAGACCCAGTACCTC. Translating gives CATEGIARLAAWAQETQYL.

The chain combines TRBV24-1 with TRBJ2-5; the D gene is possibly TRBD2 (6 bases). V was trimmed by 4 bases and J by 1 base, leaving 24 bases between them. Germline CDR1 reads KGHDR; CDR2 reads SFDVKD. The CDR3 is made up of 19 amino acids. The CDR3: CATSDRGPKGGRPQETQYF. The CDR3 bases are TGTGCCACCAGTGACCGAGGACCCAAGGGTGGGAGGCCCCAAGAGACCCAGTACTTC.

This clonotype was picked up a small number of times. DNA of the CDR3: TGTGCCAGCAGCTTAGCTGGTCTAGCGATCTACGAGCAGTACTTC. Translated: CASSLAGLAIYEQYF. V gene TRBV7-9 combines with J gene TRBJ2-7; D possibly corresponds to TRBD2 (6 bases). This CDR3 has 15 amino acids. Germline CDR1 reads SEHNR; CDR2 reads FQNEAQ (reference sequence). V was shortened by 0 bases and J by 3 bases, with 12 bases between the two germline ends.

This clonotype was seen more than once but under ten times. The chain links TRBV12-3 or TRBV12-4 to TRBJ2-5, with D uncertain. The CDR3 is 13 residues long. Trimming stripped 1 base from V and 4 bases from J, with 7 bases between. CDR3 sequence (DNA): TGTGCCAGCAGTTTAGAGGTCCGAGAGACCCAGTACTTC. It is translated as CASSLEVRETQYF.

This clonotype was detected many times. The chain employs TRBV4-1 and TRBJ1-5; no firm D call. The CDR3 has 15 residues. Trimming pared 1 base from V and 6 bases from J, leaving 13 bases between. Germline CDR1 is MGHRA and CDR2 is YSYEKL. The CDR3 nucleotides read TGCGCCAGCAGCCAAGTGTTTGTGGGAAGTCAGCCCCAGCATTTT. It is translated as CASSQVFVGSQPQHF.

This clonotype was observed many times. The chain recombines TRBV2 with TRBJ2-3, with D possibly being TRBD2 (5 bases). The V end was cut by 4 bases, the J end by 4 bases, with 9 bases between. This CDR3 region has 13 residues. Germline CDR1 SNHLY, CDR2 FYNNEI. CDR3 bases: TGTGCCAGCAGTGTACTAGAATCAGATACGCAGTATTTT. Protein sequence: CASSVLESDTQYF.

This rearrangement joins TRBV2 to TRBJ1-4; 11 nucleotides align to TRBD1. V was pared by 9 bases and J by 6 bases, with 6 bases of the junction left unmatched. The CDR3 extends over 14 amino acids. Germline CDR1 and CDR2: SNHLY and FYNNEI. The chain's CDR3 is CASTRDRGDEKLFF. CDR3 bases: TGTGCCAGTACCCGGGACAGGGGGGATGAAAAACTGTTTTTT.

The chain uses TRBV20-1 and TRBJ1-1; TRBD1 matches 12 bases. CDR1 is DFQATT and CDR2 is SNEGSKA in the germline V gene (reference sequence). J lost 8 bases, V lost 5 bases, and 6 bases had no gene match. The CDR3 totals 13 residues. Written as DNA, the CDR3 is TGCAGTGCTCCCGGGACAGGGGGCAGGGAAGCTTTCTTT. This encodes CSAPGTGGREAFF.

On this clonotype itself: A much larger clone differs by one base, so this may be a read error. The rearrangement joins TRBV7-9 to TRBJ2-1, with 13 bases lining up with TRBD2. Germline CDR1 reads SEHNR; CDR2 reads FQNEAQ (reference sequence). The CDR3 sequence is 13 residues long. J lost 10 bases, V lost 8 bases, and 5 bases had no gene match. Here the CDR3 DNA reads TGTGCCAGCGGCCAGGGACTAGCGGGGGAGCAGTTCTTC. This translates into CASGQGLAGEQFF.

This clonotype came up many times. The chain combines TRBV30 with TRBJ2-7, with D hard to call. The CDR3 totals 11 residues. Germline V gene sequence: CDR1 GTSNPN, CDR2 SVGIG (reference sequence). Trimming shortened V by 0 bases and J by 7 bases, and 7 bases separated the two germline ends. The CDR3 here is CAWSVALEQYF. Written as DNA, the CDR3 is TGTGCCTGGAGTGTCGCGTTGGAGCAGTACTTC.